This is a list of T cell receptor beta chains from one sample in a study of T cell repertoires in cytomegalovirus infection. Via MiXCR, TCRdb re-called the reads, giving one row per CDR3 protein. The sample has approximately 280,000 distinct CDR3 sequences, less than 25% seen once. Antigen specificity for these receptors is unknown. Sequencing used cultured PBMCs, obtained from culture after CMV antigen stimulation. These receptors were taken from a human donor in good health (CMV status not recorded). Some clones in this sample may be carry-over from other donors' samples. CDR3s include the opening cysteine and the closing phenylalanine or tryptophan. A D gene is named only where the DNA matches it firmly. Rows may omit the clone size; those that give it use once, few, many or a size class.

j_call d_call v_call clone_size cdr3_aa cdr3_nt
TRBJ2-5 NA TRBV9 NA CASSVEPGQGITETQYF TGTGCCAGCAGCGTGGAGCCAGGGCAGGGTATCACAGAGACCCAGTACTTC
TRBJ2-7 TRBD2 TRBV20-1 NA CSARGRDSGGTYEQYF TGCAGTGCTAGAGGGAGAGATAGCGGGGGGACCTACGAGCAGTACTTC
TRBJ1-4 NA TRBV7-2 many CASSLVPTQTGINEKLFF TGTGCCAGCAGCTTAGTTCCCACGCAGACAGGAATTAATGAAAAACTGTTTTTT
TRBJ1-2 NA TRBV29-1 few CSVSILDRMNYGYTF TGCAGCGTTTCCATCCTCGACAGGATGAACTATGGCTACACCTTC
TRBJ1-6 TRBD1 TRBV15 NA CATSRDLGTDNSPLHF TGTGCCACCAGCAGAGATCTAGGGACAGATAATTCACCCCTCCACTTT
TRBJ2-5 NA TRBV4-1 NA CASSQESLETQYF TGCGCCAGCAGCCAAGAATCCCTAGAGACCCAGTACTTC
TRBJ2-2 NA TRBV5-4 few CASSLLIAEPGSTGELFF TGTGCCAGCAGCTTGTTGATTGCGGAGCCAGGGAGCACCGGGGAGCTGTTTTTT
TRBJ2-5 TRBD1 TRBV7-2 many CASSSSGTAGETQYF TGTGCCAGCAGCTCGTCCGGGACAGCCGGGGAGACCCAGTACTTC
TRBJ1-2 NA TRBV12-3/TRBV12-4 NA CASSLVAGNYGYTF TGTGCCAGCAGTTTAGTCGCGGGGAACTATGGCTACACCTTC
TRBJ1-1 NA TRBV7-8 many CASSLVGPEAFF TGTGCCAGCAGCTTAGTGGGCCCTGAAGCTTTCTTT
TRBJ2-1 TRBD1 TRBV28 NA CASSPNRGTRNEQFF TGTGCCAGCAGTCCAAACAGGGGAACCCGCAATGAGCAGTTCTTC
TRBJ1-5 NA TRBV27 NA CASSLSKTAGSNQPQHF TGTGCCAGCAGTTTATCGAAAACAGCCGGTAGCAATCAGCCCCAGCATTTT
TRBJ1-1 NA TRBV29-1 NA CSVSQTNTEAFF TGCAGCGTTTCCCAGACGAACACTGAAGCTTTCTTT
TRBJ2-5 NA TRBV11-3 NA CASRWTGETQYF TGTGCCAGCAGGTGGACGGGGGAGACCCAGTACTTC
TRBJ1-1 NA TRBV19 few CASSMSGRYTEAFF TGTGCCAGTAGTATGTCCGGGAGGTACACTGAAGCTTTCTTT
TRBJ2-2 NA TRBV4-1 NA CASSQVGWTTGELFF TGCGCCAGCAGCCAAGTGGGTTGGACCACCGGGGAGCTGTTTTTT